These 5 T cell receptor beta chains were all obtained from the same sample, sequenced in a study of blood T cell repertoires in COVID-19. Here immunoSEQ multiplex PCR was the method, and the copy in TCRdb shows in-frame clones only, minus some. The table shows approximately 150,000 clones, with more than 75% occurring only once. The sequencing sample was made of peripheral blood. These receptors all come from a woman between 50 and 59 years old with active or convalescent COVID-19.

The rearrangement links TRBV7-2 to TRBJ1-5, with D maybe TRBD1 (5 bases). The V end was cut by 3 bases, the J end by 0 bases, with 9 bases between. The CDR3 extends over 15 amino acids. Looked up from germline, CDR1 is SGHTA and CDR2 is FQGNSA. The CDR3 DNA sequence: TGTGCCAGCAGCTTGGGGGGTTATAGCAATCAGCCCCAGCATTTT. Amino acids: CASSLGGYSNQPQHF.

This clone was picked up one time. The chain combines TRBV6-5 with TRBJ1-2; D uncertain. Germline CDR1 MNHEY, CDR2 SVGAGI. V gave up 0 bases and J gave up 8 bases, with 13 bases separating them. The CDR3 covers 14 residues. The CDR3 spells CASSYSLQAWGYTF. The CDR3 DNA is TGTGCCAGCAGTTACTCCCTCCAGGCATGGGGCTACACCTTC.

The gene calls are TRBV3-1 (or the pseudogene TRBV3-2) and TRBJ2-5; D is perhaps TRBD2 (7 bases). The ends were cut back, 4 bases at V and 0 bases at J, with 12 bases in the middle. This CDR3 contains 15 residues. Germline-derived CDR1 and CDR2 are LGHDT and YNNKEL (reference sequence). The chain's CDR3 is CASSRGGGYQETQYF. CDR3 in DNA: TGTGCCAGCAGCCGGGGGGGCGGGTACCAAGAGACCCAGTACTTC.

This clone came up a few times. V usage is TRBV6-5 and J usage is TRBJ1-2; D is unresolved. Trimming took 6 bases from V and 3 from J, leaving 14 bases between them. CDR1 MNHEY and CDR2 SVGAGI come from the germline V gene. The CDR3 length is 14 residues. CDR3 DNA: TGTGCCAGCAGAGCAGGCGATACCGACTATGGCTACACCTTC. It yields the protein CASRAGDTDYGYTF.

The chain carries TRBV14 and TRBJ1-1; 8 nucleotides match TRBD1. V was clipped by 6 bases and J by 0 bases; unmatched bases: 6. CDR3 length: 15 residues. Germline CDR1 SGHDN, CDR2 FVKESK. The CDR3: CASREGQGMNTEAFF. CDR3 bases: TGTGCCAGCAGAGAAGGACAGGGCATGAACACTGAAGCTTTCTTT.